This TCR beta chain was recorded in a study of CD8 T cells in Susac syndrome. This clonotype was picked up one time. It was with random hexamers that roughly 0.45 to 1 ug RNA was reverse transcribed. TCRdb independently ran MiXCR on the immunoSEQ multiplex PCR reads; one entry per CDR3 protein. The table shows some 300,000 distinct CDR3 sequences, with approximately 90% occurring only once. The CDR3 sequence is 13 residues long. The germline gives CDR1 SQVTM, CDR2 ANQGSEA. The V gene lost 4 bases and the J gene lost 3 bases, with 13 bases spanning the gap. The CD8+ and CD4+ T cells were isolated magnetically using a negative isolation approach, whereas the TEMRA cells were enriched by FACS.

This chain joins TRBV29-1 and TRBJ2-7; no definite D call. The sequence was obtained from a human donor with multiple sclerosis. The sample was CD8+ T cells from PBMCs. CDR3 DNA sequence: TGCAGCGTTGTGGGTGAAGTCCTCTACGAGCAGTACTTC. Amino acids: CSVVGEVLYEQYF.